The rows below give T cell receptor beta chains drawn from one sample of a study of blood T cell repertoires in COVID-19. Some clones are missing from TCRdb's copy, which holds only in-frame ones; the method was immunoSEQ multiplex PCR. The table records 110,000 or so clones, roughly 84% of them present only once. The sample comprised peripheral blood. These receptors all come from a woman in her thirties or forties with acute or convalescent COVID-19. The CDR3 runs from the conserved cysteine through the conserved F or W. The order of the fields is D gene, clone size, V gene, J gene, CDR3 protein, CDR3 DNA. The D gene is left open where the match is weak. Not all rows give a size; the values are once, few, many and, for expanded clones, a class.

-,-,TRBV3-1/TRBV3-2,TRBJ1-5,CASSHRGGTNQPQHF,TGTGCCAGCAGCCATAGGGGGGGGACAAATCAGCCCCAGCATTTT
-,-,TRBV5-4,TRBJ1-4,CASSSPSPNEKLFF,TGTGCCAGCAGCTCACCGAGCCCAAATGAAAAACTGTTTTTT
-,-,TRBV30,TRBJ2-1,CAWSVEGAQNEQFF,TGTGCCTGGAGCGTGGAGGGGGCGCAAAATGAGCAGTTCTTC
TRBD1,once,TRBV18,TRBJ2-1,CASSLTGGAYNEQFF,TGTGCCAGCTCCCTTACAGGGGGCGCCTACAATGAGCAGTTCTTC
-,-,TRBV2,TRBJ1-1,CASSGSLPPGPNTEAFF,TGTGCCAGCAGTGGATCCCTCCCCCCAGGGCCGAACACTGAAGCTTTCTTT
-,-,TRBV29-1,TRBJ2-7,CSVLAGRTYEQYF,TGCAGCGTTCTTGCGGGGCGAACCTACGAGCAGTACTTC
TRBD1,-,TRBV7-8,TRBJ1-5,CASSFRGLQPQHF,TGTGCCAGCAGCTTCAGGGGGCTTCAGCCCCAGCATTTT
-,-,TRBV2,TRBJ1-5,CASSEQGNQPQHF,TGTGCCAGCAGTGAACAGGGGAATCAGCCCCAGCATTTT
TRBD1,-,TRBV5-1,TRBJ2-5,CASSIGDRETQYF,TGCGCCAGCAGCATAGGGGACAGGGAGACCCAGTACTTC
-,-,TRBV6-6,TRBJ2-7,CASTPPGVTEQYF,TGTGCCAGCACTCCCCCAGGGGTCACCGAGCAGTACTTC
-,-,TRBV18,TRBJ1-1,CASSPPTGVGTEAFF,TGTGCCAGCTCACCACCGACGGGGGTAGGAACTGAAGCTTTCTTT
TRBD1,-,TRBV25-1,TRBJ1-2,CASLRSGGYGYTF,TGTGCCAGCCTTAGATCAGGGGGCTATGGCTACACCTTC
TRBD2,-,TRBV9,TRBJ2-2,CASSRTGGRSGELFF,TGTGCCAGCAGCCGAACGGGGGGGCGTAGCGGGGAGCTGTTTTTT
-,-,TRBV5-6,TRBJ2-3,CASRRTVVGTDTQYF,TGTGCCAGCAGGAGGACAGTGGTGGGCACAGATACGCAGTATTTT
-,few,TRBV19,TRBJ1-2,CASSIETASYGYTF,TGTGCCAGTAGTATAGAGACAGCCTCCTATGGCTACACCTTC
-,-,TRBV5-1,TRBJ2-3,CASSSEADTQYF,TGCGCCAGCAGCTCAGAGGCAGATACGCAGTATTTT
-,-,TRBV30,TRBJ1-2,CAWSVREYGYTF,TGTGCCTGGAGTGTACGGGAGTATGGCTACACCTTC
-,once,TRBV4-3,TRBJ2-3,CASSQDIPPSTDTQYF,TGCGCCAGCAGCCAAGATATCCCTCCTAGCACAGATACGCAGTATTTT
-,-,TRBV15,TRBJ1-2,CATSRHGGGLANYGYTF,TGTGCCACCAGCAGACATGGGGGGGGCTTAGCTAACTATGGCTACACCTTC
TRBD1,-,TRBV11-2,TRBJ1-4,CASSLRGGPTNEKLFF,TGTGCCAGCAGCTTACGAGGGGGCCCGACTAATGAAAAACTGTTTTTT
-,few,TRBV7-9,TRBJ1-6,CASSSRAPGDSPLHF,TGTGCCAGCAGCTCCAGGGCCCCAGGGGACTCACCCCTCCACTTT
TRBD2,-,TRBV19,TRBJ2-7,CASSDGLGAGEQYF,TGTGCCAGTAGCGATGGACTCGGAGCGGGGGAGCAGTACTTC
-,-,TRBV7-9,TRBJ1-2,CASSSVQGEDYGYTF,TGTGCCAGCAGCTCCGTACAGGGTGAAGACTATGGCTACACCTTC
-,-,TRBV7-9,TRBJ2-3,CASSPVGRNTQYF,TGTGCCAGCAGCCCAGTGGGGCGGAATACGCAGTATTTT
-,-,TRBV3-1/TRBV3-2,TRBJ1-2,CASSQVQGIYGYTF,TGTGCCAGCAGCCAAGTTCAGGGGATCTATGGCTACACCTTC
-,-,TRBV16,TRBJ2-7,CASSQSRYEQYF,TGTGCCAGCAGCCAATCCAGGTACGAGCAGTACTTC
TRBD1,-,TRBV7-8,TRBJ1-6,CASSPRGQDYNSPLHF,TGTGCCAGCAGCCCCCGCGGACAGGACTATAATTCACCCCTCCACTTT
TRBD1,-,TRBV15,TRBJ2-7,CATSREGQGGHQYF,TGTGCCACCAGCAGGGAGGGACAGGGGGGGCATCAGTACTTC
-,-,TRBV5-1,TRBJ2-7,CASSLSSSYEQYF,TGCGCCAGCAGCTTGTCGTCGTCGTACGAGCAGTACTTC
TRBD2,-,TRBV4-1,TRBJ2-3,CASSQAGTSGAAGKQYF,TGCGCCAGCAGCCAAGCAGGGACTAGCGGGGCCGCTGGTAAGCAGTATTTT
-,-,TRBV19,TRBJ1-2,CASSTTDSLYGYTF,TGTGCCAGTAGCACTACCGACAGCCTCTATGGCTACACCTTC
TRBD2,-,TRBV3-1/TRBV3-2,TRBJ2-3,CASSQEGLAGGVYTDTQYF,TGTGCCAGCAGCCAGGAAGGACTAGCGGGGGGGGTATACACAGATACGCAGTATTTT
TRBD1,-,TRBV11-2,TRBJ1-6,CASSLALQGNSPLHF,TGTGCCAGCAGCTTAGCCCTACAGGGGAATTCACCCCTCCACTTT
-,-,TRBV2,TRBJ2-7,CASSRPGHVYEQYF,TGTGCCAGCAGCCGCCCGGGACACGTCTACGAGCAGTACTTC
-,few,TRBV7-2,TRBJ1-3,CASTSRLASGNTIYF,TGTGCCAGCACCTCTAGGCTGGCTTCTGGAAACACCATATATTTT
-,once,TRBV7-7,TRBJ1-2,CASSPTPKGWVGESLSNGYTF,TGTGCCAGCAGCCCCACACCGAAGGGGTGGGTAGGGGAAAGCCTTTCTAATGGCTACACCTTC
-,-,TRBV30,TRBJ2-1,CAWTTLQSSNEQFF,TGTGCCTGGACCACCCTACAGAGTAGCAATGAGCAGTTCTTC
-,once,TRBV3-1/TRBV3-2,TRBJ1-3,CASSQSGSPNTIYF,TGTGCCAGCAGCCAATCAGGTTCCCCAAACACCATATATTTT
-,-,TRBV18,TRBJ1-2,CASSPSSNYGYTF,TGTGCCAGCTCACCTAGCTCTAACTATGGCTACACCTTC
-,once,TRBV7-2,TRBJ2-3,CASSLSGTDTQYF,TGTGCCAGCAGCTTATCGGGGACAGATACGCAGTATTTT
-,-,TRBV7-9,TRBJ1-2,CASSLAGNNYGYTF,TGTGCCAGCAGCTTAGCGGGCAATAACTATGGCTACACCTTC